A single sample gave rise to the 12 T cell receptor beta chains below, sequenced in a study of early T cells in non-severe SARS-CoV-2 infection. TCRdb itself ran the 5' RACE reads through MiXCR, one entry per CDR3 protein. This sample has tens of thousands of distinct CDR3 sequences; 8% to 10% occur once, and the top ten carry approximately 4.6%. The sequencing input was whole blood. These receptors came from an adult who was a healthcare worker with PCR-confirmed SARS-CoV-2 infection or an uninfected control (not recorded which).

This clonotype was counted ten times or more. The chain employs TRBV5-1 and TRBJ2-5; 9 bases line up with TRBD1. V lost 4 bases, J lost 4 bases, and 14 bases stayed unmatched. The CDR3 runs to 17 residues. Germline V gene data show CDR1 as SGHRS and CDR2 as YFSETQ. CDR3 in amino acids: CASSPEGTGIAGETQYF. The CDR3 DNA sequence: TGCGCCAGCAGCCCTGAAGGGACAGGGATAGCGGGAGAGACCCAGTACTTC.

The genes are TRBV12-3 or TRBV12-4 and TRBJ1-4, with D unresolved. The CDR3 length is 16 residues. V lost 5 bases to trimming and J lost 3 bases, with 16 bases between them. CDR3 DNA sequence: TGTGCCAGCAGTCACGCTGGAGGGAGGGCTAATGAAAAACTGTTTTTT. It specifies CASSHAGGRANEKLFF.

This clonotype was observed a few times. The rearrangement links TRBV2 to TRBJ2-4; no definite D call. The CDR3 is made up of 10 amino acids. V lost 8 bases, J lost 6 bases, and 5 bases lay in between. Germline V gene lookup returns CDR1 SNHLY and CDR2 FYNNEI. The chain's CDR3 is CASGLNIQYF. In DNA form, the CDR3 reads TGTGCCAGCGGGCTAAACATTCAGTACTTC.

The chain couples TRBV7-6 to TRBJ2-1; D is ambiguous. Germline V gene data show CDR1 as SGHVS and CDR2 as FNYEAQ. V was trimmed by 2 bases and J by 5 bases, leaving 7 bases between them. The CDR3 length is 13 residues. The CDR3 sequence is CASSLYRNNEQFF. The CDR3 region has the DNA TGTGCCAGCAGCTTATATAGAAACAATGAGCAGTTCTTC.

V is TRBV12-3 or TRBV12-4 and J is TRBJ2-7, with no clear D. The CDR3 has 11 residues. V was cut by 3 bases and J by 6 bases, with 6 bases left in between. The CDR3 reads CASSFFGEQYF. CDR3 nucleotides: TGTGCCAGCAGTTTTTTCGGCGAGCAGTACTTC.

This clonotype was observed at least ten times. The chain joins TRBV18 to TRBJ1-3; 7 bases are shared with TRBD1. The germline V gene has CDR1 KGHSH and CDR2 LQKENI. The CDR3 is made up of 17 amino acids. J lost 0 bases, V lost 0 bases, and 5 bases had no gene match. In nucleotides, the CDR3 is TGTGCCAGCTCACCACCAGGGGGACAGAGCTCTGGAAACACCATATATTTT. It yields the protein CASSPPGGQSSGNTIYF.

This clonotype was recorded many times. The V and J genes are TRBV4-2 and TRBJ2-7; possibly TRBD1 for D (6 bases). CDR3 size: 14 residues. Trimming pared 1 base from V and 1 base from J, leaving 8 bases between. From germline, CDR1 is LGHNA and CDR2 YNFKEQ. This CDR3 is CASSQGTASYEQYF. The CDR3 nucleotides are TGTGCCAGCAGCCAAGGGACAGCGTCCTACGAGCAGTACTTC.

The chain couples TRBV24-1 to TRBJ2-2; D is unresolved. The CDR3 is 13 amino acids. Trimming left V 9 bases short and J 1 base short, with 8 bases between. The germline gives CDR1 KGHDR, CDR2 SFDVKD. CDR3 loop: CATQEMNTGELFF. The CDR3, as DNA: TGTGCCACCCAGGAGATGAACACCGGGGAGCTGTTTTTT.

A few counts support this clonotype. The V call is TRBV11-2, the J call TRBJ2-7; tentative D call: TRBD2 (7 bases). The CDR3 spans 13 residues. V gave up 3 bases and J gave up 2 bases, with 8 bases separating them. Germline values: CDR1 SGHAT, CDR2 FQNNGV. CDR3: CASSFGGPYEQYF. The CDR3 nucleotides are TGTGCCAGCAGCTTCGGGGGGCCCTACGAGCAGTACTTC.

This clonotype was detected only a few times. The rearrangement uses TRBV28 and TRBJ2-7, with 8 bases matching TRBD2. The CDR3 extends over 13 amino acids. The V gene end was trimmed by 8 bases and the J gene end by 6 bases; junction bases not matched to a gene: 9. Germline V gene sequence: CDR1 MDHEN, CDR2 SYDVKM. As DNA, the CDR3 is TGTGCCAGCGGAGTTGCGGGAGGTGCCGAGCAGTACTTC. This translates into CASGVAGGAEQYF.

The CDR3 protein is CASSVASGRETQYF. The CDR3 DNA sequence: TGTGCCAGCAGTGTGGCCTCAGGACGAGAGACCCAGTACTTC. V gene TRBV6-1 combines with J gene TRBJ2-5; D is unclear. This CDR3 has 14 residues. Trimming left V 4 bases short and J 4 bases short, with 13 bases between. Germline loops: CDR1 MNHNS, CDR2 SASEGT.

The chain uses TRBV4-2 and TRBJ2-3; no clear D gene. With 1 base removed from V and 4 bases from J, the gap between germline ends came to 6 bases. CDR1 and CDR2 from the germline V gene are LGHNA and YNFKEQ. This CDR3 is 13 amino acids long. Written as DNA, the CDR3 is TGTGCCAGCAGCCAAGGTGGGCCAGATACGCAGTATTTT. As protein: CASSQGGPDTQYF.